The TCR beta chain described here comes from a study of Graves' ophthalmopathy and Graves' hyperthyroidism. Points from the study as a whole: Blood was where most expanded thyroid clonotypes above 0.001 frequency also turned up.

About this clonotype: Its matching antigen is unknown.

Ophthalmopathic donors had moderate-to-severe activity, CAS ≥3 and NOSPECS ≥4, with disease that had lasted under 3 months. Symptoms, serum thyroxine and TRAb, thyroid ultrasound, and orbital computed tomography formed the diagnostic basis. RNA transcripts were the template, and TCR beta CDR3 regions were amplified from them. The first round was an RT-PCR with HTBI primers, and the second round was a multiplex PCR. TCRdb reanalysed the multiplex PCR reads using MiXCR and keeps one entry per CDR3 protein. The data contain fewer than 70,000 distinct CDR3 sequences, approximately 52% of them singletons. The CDR3 spans 12 residues. V trimming: 3 bases; J trimming: 6 bases; junction bases outside the gene matches: 1. The germline gives CDR1 SNHLY, CDR2 FYNNEI.

The source is an adult woman with Graves' ophthalmopathy. The source material was peripheral blood. The chain couples TRBV2 to TRBJ2-7; 8 bases map to TRBD1. This CDR3 reads CASSDRGREQYF. CDR3 bases: TGTGCCAGCAGTGACAGGGGGCGCGAGCAGTACTTC.